A single TCR beta chain is shown here with its context. This CDR3 is also generated by other DNA sequences in the sample. V lost 2 bases, J lost 4 bases, and 0 bases stayed unmatched. Germline V gene data show CDR1 as SGHTA and CDR2 as FQGNSA. This CDR3 has 14 amino acids. Source study methods: Reference gene primers were amplified, and this amplification served to estimate nucleated cell counts. This table comes from immunoSEQ multiplex PCR, and its TCRdb copy is limited to in-frame clones, with some not included. V, J and clone size reflect that table, while D and trimming were determined from the DNA. The profile shows more than 150,000 clones, roughly 80% of them singletons. The sample comes from a study of blood T cell repertoires in COVID-19. Study information: Specimens from acute and convalescent COVID-19 originated in the United States, Italy and Spain.

The chain uses TRBV7-2 and TRBJ2-3; 10 nucleotides align to TRBD2. Sequencing was done on a sample of peripheral blood. This receptor was identified in a woman aged 40 to 50 with acute or convalescent COVID-19. The CDR3 bases are TGTGCCAGCAGCTTACTAGCGGGAGCAGATACGCAGTATTTT. Translating it yields CASSLLAGADTQYF.